This T cell receptor (beta chain) was found in a study of T-cell reconstitution after alpha-beta-depleted transplantation in children. Unique molecular identifiers were incorporated during preparation of the TCRbeta library. Using its own MiXCR run on the PCR reads, TCRdb lists one record per CDR3 protein. The repertoire consists of over 45,000 distinct CDR3 sequences, with roughly 45% occurring once and the leading ten covering less than 98%. Germline values: CDR1 LNHNV, CDR2 YYDKDF (reference sequence). Trimming took 3 bases from V and 2 from J, leaving 10 bases between them. The CDR3 is made up of 14 amino acids.

This chain links TRBV15 with TRBJ1-1, with D unclear. This receptor was identified in a male patient younger than 18 who had a stem cell transplant for acute lymphoblastic leukemia, so the T cells may come from the graft donor. The input for sequencing was PBMCs, mostly from graft donor cells, taken 360 days after TCRalphabeta/CD19-depleted stem cell transplant. The CDR3 sequence: CATSSRDYNTEAFF. Here the CDR3 DNA reads TGTGCCACCAGCAGCAGAGATTATAACACTGAAGCTTTCTTT.